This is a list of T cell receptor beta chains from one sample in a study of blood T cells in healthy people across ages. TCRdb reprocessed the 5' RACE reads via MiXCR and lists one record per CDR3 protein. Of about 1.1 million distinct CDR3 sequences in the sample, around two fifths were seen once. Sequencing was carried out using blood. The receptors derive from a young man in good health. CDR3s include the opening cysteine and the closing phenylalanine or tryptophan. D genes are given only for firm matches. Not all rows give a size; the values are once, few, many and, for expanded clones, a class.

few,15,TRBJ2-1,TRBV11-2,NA,CASSLDRGWSNEQFF,TGTGCCAGCAGCTTAGATAGGGGCTGGTCAAATGAGCAGTTCTTC
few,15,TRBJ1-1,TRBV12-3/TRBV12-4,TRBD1,CASSLVQGAVAEAFF,TGTGCCAGCAGTTTAGTTCAGGGGGCAGTTGCTGAAGCTTTCTTT
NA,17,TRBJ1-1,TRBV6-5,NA,CASSYSVPGRMNTEAFF,TGTGCCAGCAGTTACTCCGTCCCGGGACGGATGAACACTGAAGCTTTCTTT
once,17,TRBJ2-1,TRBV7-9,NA,CASSLIEKHISDNGQFF,TGTGCCAGCAGCTTAATCGAAAAGCACATTTCCGACAATGGGCAGTTCTTC
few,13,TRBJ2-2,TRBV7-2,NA,CASSHGATGEPFF,TGTGCCAGCAGCCATGGCGCGACCGGGGAGCCGTTTTTT
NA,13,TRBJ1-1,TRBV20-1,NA,CSAPWQQDTEAFF,TGCAGTGCTCCCTGGCAGCAAGACACTGAAGCTTTCTTT
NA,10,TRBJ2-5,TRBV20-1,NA,CSAGYQTQYF,TGCAGTGCTGGTTACCAGACCCAGTACTTC
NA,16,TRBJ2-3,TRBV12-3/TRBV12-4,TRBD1,CASSLPGQGVTDTQYF,TGTGCCAGCAGTTTACCGGGACAGGGGGTAACAGATACGCAGTATTTT
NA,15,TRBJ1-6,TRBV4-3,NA,CASSQDPDSNSPLHF,TGCGCCAGCAGCCAAGACCCGGACAGTAATTCACCCCTCCACTTT
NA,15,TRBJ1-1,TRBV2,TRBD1,CASSVSDRGNTEAFF,TGTGCCAGCAGTGTTTCGGACAGGGGGAACACTGAAGCTTTCTTT
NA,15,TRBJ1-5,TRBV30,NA,CAWSTGQHSNQPQHF,TGTGCCTGGAGTACAGGACAGCATAGCAATCAGCCCCAGCATTTT
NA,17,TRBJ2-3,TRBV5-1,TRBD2,CASSWDYSVPSTDTQYF,TGCGCCAGCAGCTGGGACTATTCCGTGCCTAGCACAGATACGCAGTATTTT
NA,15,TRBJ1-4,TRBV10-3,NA,CAIRGREAGAEKLFF,TGTGCCATCAGGGGAAGGGAAGCGGGGGCGGAAAAACTGTTTTTT
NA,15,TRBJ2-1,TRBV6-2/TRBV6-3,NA,CASHVSWANANEQFF,TGTGCCAGCCATGTCTCCTGGGCCAACGCCAATGAGCAGTTCTTC
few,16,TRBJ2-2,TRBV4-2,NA,CASSPEVYSNTGELFF,TGTGCCAGCAGCCCAGAGGTCTACTCGAACACCGGGGAGCTGTTTTTT
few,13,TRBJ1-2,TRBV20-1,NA,CSAEGQGLPPYTF,TGCAGTGCAGAGGGGCAGGGCCTGCCCCCTTACACCTTC
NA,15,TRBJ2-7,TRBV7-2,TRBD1,CASSARTGIYNEQYF,TGTGCCAGCAGCGCCAGGACAGGGATTTACAATGAGCAGTACTTC
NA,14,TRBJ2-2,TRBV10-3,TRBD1,CAAGGLANTGELFF,TGTGCCGCAGGGGGTTTGGCGAACACCGGGGAGCTGTTTTTT
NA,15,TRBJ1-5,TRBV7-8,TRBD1,CASKQGAYSNQPQHF,TGTGCCAGCAAACAGGGGGCTTATAGCAATCAGCCCCAGCATTTT
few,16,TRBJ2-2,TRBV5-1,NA,CASSLLETVNTGELFF,TGCGCCAGCAGCTTGTTGGAAACTGTCAACACCGGGGAGCTGTTTTTT
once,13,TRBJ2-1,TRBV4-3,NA,CASSGTIHNEQFF,TGCGCCAGCAGCGGGACGATTCACAATGAGCAGTTCTTC
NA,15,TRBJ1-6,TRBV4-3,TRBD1,CASSQVVRGDSPLHF,TGCGCCAGCAGCCAAGTCGTCAGGGGGGATTCACCCCTCCACTTT
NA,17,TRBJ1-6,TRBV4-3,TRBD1,CASSQDYTGTGDSPLHF,TGCGCCAGCAGCCAAGATTATACCGGGACAGGGGATTCACCCCTCCACTTT
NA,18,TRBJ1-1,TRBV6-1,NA,CASSEIGGGPTGFAEAFF,TGTGCCAGCAGTGAAATTGGTGGGGGGCCAACAGGGTTCGCTGAAGCTTTCTTT
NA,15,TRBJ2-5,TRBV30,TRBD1,CAWRIRTGIRETQYF,TGTGCCTGGAGGATTCGGACAGGGATCCGAGAGACCCAGTACTTC
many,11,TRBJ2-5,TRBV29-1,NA,CSAVRRETQYF,TGCAGCGCTGTCAGGAGAGAGACCCAGTACTTC
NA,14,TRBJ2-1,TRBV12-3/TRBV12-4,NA,CASSFEARRETQFF,TGTGCCAGCAGTTTTGAGGCACGTAGGGAGACCCAGTTCTTC